This T cell receptor beta chain was sequenced for a study of shared clonotypes between healthy human individuals. Study-level background: Donor ages ranged 18 to 49 years: a couple of women, a few men.

Method: immunoSEQ multiplex PCR; TCRdb's copy keeps in-frame clones and lacks some. This table holds 400,000 to 600,000 clones, 95% to 97% found once. Comments on this clone: What it binds is unknown.

The CDR3 is 15 amino acids. Germline V gene lookup returns CDR1 LNHNV and CDR2 YYDKDF (reference sequence). Trimming pared 0 bases from V and 4 bases from J, leaving 12 bases between. Findings and caveats of the study: Sorted-subset samples were not fully sequenced, rarefaction indicated. Compared with clonotypes that all four donors shared, non-shared clonotypes had lower generation probabilities. Sampling covered nothing but blood. Tissue TCR repertoires likely differ from those found in blood.

The sequence was obtained from a woman aged 25 to 39 in good health. Sequencing used naive CD4+ T cells sorted from blood. The subset denotes: CD45RA+ positively selected. The genes are TRBV15 and TRBJ1-1; D gene unclear. CDR3 sequence reads: CATSRDSLGSTEAFF. Here the CDR3 DNA reads TGTGCCACCAGCAGAGATTCCTTAGGGAGCACTGAAGCTTTCTTT.